The 8 T cell receptor beta chains reported below all come from one sample, sequenced in a study of graft-versus-host responses after intestinal transplantation. No antigens are known for them. Generated by immunoSEQ multiplex PCR, the TCRdb table keeps only in-frame clones and is missing some. Here the sample spans approximately 90,000 clones, 80% to 85% being singletons. The sequencing here drew on unstimulated CD4+ T cells sorted from spleen or lymph node cells, taken before intestinal transplant. The receptors come from a human donor who received an intestinal transplant.

This clone was seen more than once but under ten times. The chain recombines TRBV23-1 with TRBJ2-7, with a tentative D call TRBD1 (6 bases). TRBV23-1 qualifies as an ORF whose function is uncertain. This CDR3 has 11 amino acids. Trimming pared 10 bases from V and 4 bases from J, leaving 11 bases between. The CDR3 DNA reads as TGCGCCACCCCGGACAGATACGAGCAGTACTTC. Protein product: CATPDRYEQYF.

The gene calls are TRBV25-1 and TRBJ2-3, with TRBD1 matching 8 bases. Germline V lookup: CDR1 MGHDK, CDR2 SYGVNS. This CDR3 comprises 15 residues. After removal of 3 bases from V and 6 bases from J, the junction contained 8 bases not matched to a gene. As DNA, the CDR3 is TGTGCCAGCAGTGATTTTCAACAGGGGGACGATACGCAGTATTTT. Its protein is CASSDFQQGDDTQYF.

The V and J genes are TRBV28 and TRBJ2-7; perhaps TRBD2 as D (5 bases). With 4 bases removed from V and 4 bases from J, the gap between germline ends came to 14 bases. CDR1 is MDHEN and CDR2 is SYDVKM in the germline V gene. The CDR3 has 14 amino acids. CDR3 nucleotide sequence: TGTGCCAGCAGTTCCCGGACTGCGTTATACGAGCAGTACTTC. Amino acids: CASSSRTALYEQYF.

J is TRBJ1-2 and V is TRBV5-1, with a weak D call TRBD1 (6 bases). Germline V gene lookup returns CDR1 SGHRS and CDR2 YFSETQ. The CDR3 sequence is 15 residues long. Trimming pared 4 bases from V and 1 base from J, leaving 14 bases between. The CDR3, as DNA: TGCGCCAGCAGCCAACCCGGACAGCTTAACTATGGCTACACCTTC. This gives the protein CASSQPGQLNYGYTF.

The V call is TRBV6-6, the J call TRBJ1-1, with 7 positions matching TRBD1. Trimming took 0 bases from V and 4 from J; bases not matched to a gene: 5. Germline CDR1 MNHNY, CDR2 SVGAGI (reference sequence). CDR3 length: 15 residues. CDR3 sequence reads: CASSYSRGRRTEAFF. CDR3 bases: TGTGCCAGCAGTTACTCAAGGGGGCGCCGCACTGAAGCTTTCTTT.

The rearrangement uses TRBV5-8 and TRBJ2-3; TRBD2 agrees at 11 bases. The CDR3 is 15 residues long. Unmatched junction bases numbered 1, after V lost 0 bases and J lost 4 bases. Germline CDR1 is SGHTS and CDR2 is YDEGEE. CDR3 amino acids: CASSLVAGGADTQYF. The CDR3 nucleotides read TGTGCCAGCAGCTTGGTAGCGGGAGGGGCAGATACGCAGTATTTT.

This clone was detected only once. J is TRBJ2-7 and V is TRBV9, with D possibly TRBD2 on 6 matching bases. The CDR3 is made up of 15 amino acids. From germline, CDR1 is SGDLS and CDR2 YYNGEE. V was trimmed by 0 bases and J by 5 bases, leaving 15 bases between them. The CDR3 is CASSVGGVAAHEQYF. The CDR3 DNA follows: TGTGCCAGCAGCGTAGGGGGCGTAGCGGCCCACGAGCAGTACTTC.

This sequence joins TRBV28 and TRBJ1-1; D is perhaps TRBD1 (6 bases). The length of the CDR3 is 14 residues. Germline CDR1 MDHEN, CDR2 SYDVKM. V was cut by 5 bases and J by 1 base, with 11 bases left in between. CDR3 loop: CASSQVGGNTEAFF. The CDR3 DNA reads as TGTGCCAGCAGTCAAGTAGGGGGGAACACTGAAGCTTTCTTT.